The 22 T cell receptor beta chains reported below all come from one sample, sequenced in a study of tumor and adjacent non-tumor tissue in lung cancer. This sample's RNA came from whole unsorted tissue. The library came from three nested PCR rounds adapted from ARM-PCR protocols. TCRdb re-called the multiplex PCR reads through MiXCR, storing one row per CDR3 protein. The profile shows about 75,000 distinct CDR3 sequences, 60% to 80% of them singletons. Sequences were obtained from lung tumor tissue. These receptors came from a woman aged 45-60 years with non-small cell lung cancer.

This chain joins TRBV28 and TRBJ2-1, with D tentatively TRBD2 (6 bases). The CDR3 sequence is 14 residues long. Germline V gene data show CDR1 as MDHEN and CDR2 as SYDVKM. V dropped 10 bases and J dropped 4 bases, with 17 bases sitting between them. The CDR3 region is CAINPMRDYNEQFF. CDR3 coding DNA: TGTGCCATCAACCCCATGCGGGATTACAATGAGCAGTTCTTC.

This clonotype was picked up a small number of times. The chain combines TRBV19 with TRBJ2-3; maybe TRBD2 (5 bases). Germline-derived CDR1 and CDR2 are LNHDA and SQIVND (reference sequence). The CDR3 has 16 residues. V shed 5 bases and J shed 3 bases, with 18 bases lying between them. CDR3 in DNA: TGTGCCAGTAGTTCGGCTACAGTTTCGGGAACAGATACGCAGTATTTT. It specifies CASSSATVSGTDTQYF.

Notes on this clonotype: No conserved phenylalanine or tryptophan ends this CDR3, so it is likely a read error. The V gene is TRBV12-3 or TRBV12-4, the J gene TRBJ2-7; TRBD1 is a possible D gene (5 bases). The V gene lost 6 bases and the J gene lost 7 bases, with 25 bases spanning the gap. The CDR3 runs 16 residues. As DNA, the CDR3 is TGTGCCAGCAGCCCAGGATACCGGACATGGTCAGGAGAGCAGTACCTC. Translated: CASSPGYRTWSGEQYL.

Worth noting for this clonotype: The junction shows a germline mismatch at one end, possibly a read error. The chain links TRBV6-1 to TRBJ2-5; maybe TRBD1 (5 bases). The V gene's germline CDR1 is MNHNS and CDR2 SASEGT. The CDR3 totals 15 residues. CDR3 protein: CASNLQWWGQGTQYF. The CDR3, as DNA: TGTGCCAGTAACCTACAATGGTGGGGCCAAGGGACCCAGTACTTC.

In regard to this clonotype: One junction end disagrees with the germline gene, perhaps due to a read error. The V and J genes are TRBV11-1 and TRBJ1-1; no reliable D call. The CDR3 has 13 residues. CDR1 SGHAT and CDR2 FQDESV come from the germline V gene (reference sequence). CDR3 loop: CVSSLRGDTEAFF. The DNA of the CDR3 is TGTGTCAGCAGCTTACGTGGGGACACTGAAGCTTTCTTT.

This clonotype was found many times. The rearrangement joins TRBV28 to TRBJ2-7; D might be TRBD1 or TRBD2, each matching 5 bases. CDR3 size: 15 residues. The germline gives CDR1 MDHEN, CDR2 SYDVKM. V was cut by 5 bases and J by 0 bases, with 14 bases left in between. The CDR3 bases are TGTGCCAGCAGTGTCCGGGACCAGAGCTCCTACGAGCAGTACTTC. It codes for CASSVRDQSSYEQYF.

On this clonotype: Germline and junction disagree at one end, which may indicate a read error. The chain uses TRBV29-1 and TRBJ2-1, with D hard to call. Germline V gives CDR1 SQVTM, CDR2 ANQGSEA. The CDR3 runs to 12 residues. In DNA form, the CDR3 reads TGCACTGTTGAGAAAGGCTACAATGATCAGTTCTTC. Protein sequence: CTVEKGYNDQFF.

To note about this clonotype: The final CDR3 position lacks the conserved phenylalanine or tryptophan, pointing to a likely read error. This chain joins TRBV29-1 and TRBJ2-3; 8 bases are shared with TRBD2. The V gene's germline CDR1 is SQVTM and CDR2 ANQGSEA. CDR3 length equals 13 residues. DNA for the CDR3: TGCAGGGTGGTCAGCGGGAGAGGAGGGACGCAGTATTAT. Protein product: CRVVSGRGGTQYY.

V gene TRBV18 combines with J gene TRBJ2-5; no firm D call. The CDR3 runs to 13 residues. Germline CDR1 KGHSH, CDR2 LQKENI. Trimming removed 9 bases from V and 5 bases from J, with 16 bases in between. CDR3 protein: CARSEDQEETQYF. In DNA, the CDR3 is TGTGCCAGGTCAGAGGACCAGGAGGAGACCCAGTACTTC.

The rearrangement joins TRBV7-8 to TRBJ2-7; a possible D gene is TRBD2 (6 bases). This CDR3 spans 16 amino acids. CDR1 and CDR2 from the germline V gene are SGHVS and FQNEAQ. V lost 5 bases and J 3 bases, leaving 20 bases between the germline ends. The CDR3 nucleotides read TGTGCCAGCAGCCTAGGGACTGGCACCGCGAGCTACGAGCAGTACTTC. Translated: CASSLGTGTASYEQYF. The full variable domain, with the rest looked up from reference TRBV7-8 and TRBJ2-7, is GAGVSQSPRYKVAKRGQDVALRCDPISGHVSLFWYQQALGQGPEFLTYFQNEAQLDKSGLPSDRFFAERPEGSVSTLKIQRTQQEDSAVYLCASSLGTGTASYEQYFGPGTRLTVT.

Worth noting for this clonotype: This CDR3 fails to terminate in the conserved phenylalanine or tryptophan, so it likely reflects a read error. V usage is TRBV4-1 and J usage is TRBJ2-1, with a weak D call TRBD2 (6 bases). The V gene's germline CDR1 is MGHRA and CDR2 YSYEKL. The CDR3 is made up of 15 amino acids. Trimming removed 2 bases at V and 9 bases at J, with 17 bases between. The CDR3, as DNA: TGCGCCAGCAGCCAACCCAATAGCGGAGGGACTGAGCAGTTCTCC. Protein: CASSQPNSGGTEQFS.

Regarding this clonotype: Germline and junction disagree at one end, which may indicate a read error. The chain is built from TRBV29-1 and TRBJ2-2; 11 nucleotides match TRBD2. There are 16 residues in the CDR3. Germline lookup yields CDR1 SQVTM and CDR2 ANQGSEA. The CDR3 nucleotides read TGCAGCGTCGAATCTCTAGCGGGAGGACGAACCGGGGAGCAGTTTTTT. Translated: CSVESLAGGRTGEQFF.

On this clonotype: This CDR3 is missing its conserved last phenylalanine or tryptophan, likely due to a read error. The CDR3 nucleotides are TGTGTCTGCAGTTACGACGTGGGAGAGACCCAGTACATC. It translates to CVCSYDVGETQYI. The chain joins TRBV6-5 to TRBJ2-5; D uncertain. CDR3 size: 13 residues. Germline V CDR1 and CDR2: MNHEY, SVGAGI.

As concerns this clonotype: The final CDR3 position lacks the conserved phenylalanine or tryptophan, pointing to a likely read error. V and J are TRBV4-2 and TRBJ2-2; D gene uncertain. The CDR3 has 14 residues. Deletions cut 8 bases from V and 10 bases from J, with 20 bases between. The germline gives CDR1 LGHNA, CDR2 YNFKEQ. The DNA of the CDR3 is TGTGCCAGCGCCCTTATGAAGAACACCTTGGAGCTGTTTCTT. Protein sequence: CASALMKNTLELFL.

About this clonotype itself: This could be a read error, since a much larger clone is one nucleotide away. This chain connects TRBV28 to TRBJ1-5; unclear D gene. The CDR3 has 13 amino acids. CDR1 is MDHEN, CDR2 SYDVKM, per germline. V was shortened by 8 bases and J by 5 bases, with 13 bases between the two germline ends. The CDR3 DNA follows: TGTGCCAGCGGCTTTCCAGTGTATCAGCCCCAGCATTTT. Protein product: CASGFPVYQPQHF.

Remarks on this clonotype: Relative to the germline gene, one junction end is altered; a read error may explain this. V gene TRBV6-5 combines with J gene TRBJ1-5; unclear D gene. Per the germline V gene, CDR1 is MNHEY and CDR2 is SVGAGI. The CDR3 has 14 amino acids. The CDR3 loop is CASSYSRSDQPHHF. In DNA, the CDR3 is TGTGCCAGCAGTTATTCGAGATCTGATCAGCCCCATCATTTT.

This chain joins TRBV29-1 and TRBJ1-1; the match to TRBD1 covers 8 bases. Germline CDR1 reads SQVTM; CDR2 reads ANQGSEA. J lost 7 bases, V lost 3 bases, and 10 bases had no gene match. The CDR3 loop spans 14 amino acids. CDR3 nucleotide sequence: TGCAGCGTTGATGCGGACAGGGTTGACAGTGAAGCTTTCTTT. Its translation is CSVDADRVDSEAFF.

Note on this clonotype: The CDR3 does not close with the conserved phenylalanine or tryptophan, likely indicating a read error. The chain recombines TRBV29-1 with TRBJ2-1; 10 nucleotides line up with TRBD2. CDR3 length equals 13 residues. Germline lookup yields CDR1 SQVTM and CDR2 ANQGSEA. Trimming removed 6 bases from V and 11 bases from J; junction bases left unmatched: 10. This CDR3 reads CSVKKREGGKQFY. The CDR3 region has the DNA TGCAGCGTCAAGAAGCGGGAGGGAGGTAAGCAGTTCTAC.

A remark on this clonotype: The junction differs from germline at one of its ends, possibly a read error. The chain joins TRBV11-1 to TRBJ1-1, with TRBD1 as a possible D gene (6 bases). From germline, CDR1 is SGHAT and CDR2 FQDESV (reference sequence). This CDR3 is built from 12 residues. The CDR3 DNA sequence: TGTGGCAGCAGTTCACAGGGCTTTGAAGCTTTCTTT. Translated: CGSSSQGFEAFF.

The chain combines TRBV12-3 or TRBV12-4 with TRBJ2-5; D not certain. This CDR3 has 11 amino acids. The V gene lost 5 bases and the J gene lost 5 bases, with 6 bases spanning the gap. This CDR3 is CASSPWETQYF. CDR3 coding DNA: TGTGCCAGCAGTCCATGGGAGACCCAGTACTTC.

A remark on this clonotype: Because the CDR3 is missing its conserved closing phenylalanine or tryptophan, this is likely a read error. The V call is TRBV12-3 or TRBV12-4, the J call TRBJ2-5; the D is unclear. V was cut by 4 bases and J by 8 bases, with 8 bases left in between. The CDR3 loop spans 11 amino acids. The DNA of the CDR3 is TGTGCCAGCAGTTCTTACGAAACCCAGTACTGC. It translates to CASSSYETQYC.

As regards this clonotype: A much bigger clone sits one base away, suggesting this may be a read error. In DNA form, the CDR3 reads TGTGCCAGCAGAGGGCGGGTAACAGATACGCAGTATTTT. Its protein is CASRGRVTDTQYF. The chain uses TRBV25-1 and TRBJ2-3; perhaps TRBD2 as D (5 bases). The germline V gene encodes CDR1 MGHDK and CDR2 SYGVNS. The CDR3 is made up of 13 amino acids. V was trimmed by 6 bases and J by 3 bases, leaving 10 bases between them.